The TCR beta chain under discussion was sequenced for a study of T cells after yellow fever vaccination. TCRdb recomputed calls from the 5' RACE reads with MiXCR, one row per CDR3 protein. The sample yields some 220,000 distinct CDR3 sequences, approximately 3% seen once. This CDR3 is 14 amino acids long. V lost 7 bases, J lost 6 bases, and 10 bases stayed unmatched. The germline V gene encodes CDR1 SGHTA and CDR2 FQGNSA. With respect to this clonotype: No antigen is known for it.

Study-wide results and limits: Overall, a small share of clonotypes was seen in both CD4 and CD8 compartments.

Source: CD4+ T cells sorted from PBMCs, taken 10 days after the yellow fever booster vaccination. The V call is TRBV7-2, the J call TRBJ2-3, with TRBD2 matching 7 bases. The clonotype comes from a man in his late teens or twenties who received the YFV17D yellow fever vaccine. The CDR3, as DNA: TGTGCCAGCACCCGACAGCGGGGCGGGGATACGCAGTATTTT. Translating gives CASTRQRGGDTQYF. Variable domain in full (rest from reference TRBV7-2 and TRBJ2-3): GAGVSQSPSNKVTEKGKDVELRCDPISGHTALYWYRQSLGQGLEFLIYFQGNSAPDKSGLPSDRFSAERTGGSVSTLTIQRTQQEDSAVYLCASTRQRGGDTQYFGPGTRLTVL.